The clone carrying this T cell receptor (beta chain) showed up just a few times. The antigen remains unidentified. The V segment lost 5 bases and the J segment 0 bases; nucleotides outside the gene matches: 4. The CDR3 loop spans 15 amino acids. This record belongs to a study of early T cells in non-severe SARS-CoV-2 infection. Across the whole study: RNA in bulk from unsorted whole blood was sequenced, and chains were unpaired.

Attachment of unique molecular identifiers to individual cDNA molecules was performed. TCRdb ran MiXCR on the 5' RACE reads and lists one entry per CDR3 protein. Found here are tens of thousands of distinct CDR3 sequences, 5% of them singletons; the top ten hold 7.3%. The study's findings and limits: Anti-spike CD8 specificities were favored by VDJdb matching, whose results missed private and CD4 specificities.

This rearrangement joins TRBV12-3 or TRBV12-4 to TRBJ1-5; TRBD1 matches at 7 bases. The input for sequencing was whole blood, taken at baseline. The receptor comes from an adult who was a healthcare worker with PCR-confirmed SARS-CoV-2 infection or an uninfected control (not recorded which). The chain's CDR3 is CASSAGGHSNQPQHF. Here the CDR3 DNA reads TGTGCCAGCAGTGCAGGGGGGCATAGCAATCAGCCCCAGCATTTT.